This T cell receptor beta chain emerged from a study of blood T cell repertoires in COVID-19. Across the whole study: Acute and convalescent COVID-19 samples came from the United States, Italy and Spain. PBMCs, B-cell-depleted T cells, or T cells provided the cDNA or gDNA that made up the material.

Germline loops: CDR1 MGHDK, CDR2 SYGVNS. The V gene end was trimmed by 6 bases and the J gene end by 0 bases; junction bases not matched to a gene: 5. The CDR3 sequence is 15 residues long. Original handling: How many nucleated cells were present was estimated from reference gene primer amplification. Sequenced by immunoSEQ multiplex PCR; TCRdb stores in-frame clones only, minus some. The V and J calls and the clone size are those of that table, but D and trimming were determined from the DNA. Of hundreds of thousands of clones listed, around 90% were seen once; the top ten hold around 1.4%. The sequence was obtained from an older man with acute or convalescent COVID-19. Sequenced: peripheral blood. The rearrangement links TRBV25-1 to TRBJ1-1; 9 bases are shared with TRBD1. The CDR3 DNA follows: TGTGCCAGCAGACCGACAGGGGGTTTGAACACTGAAGCTTTCTTT. It is translated as CASRPTGGLNTEAFF.